Listed here are 3 T cell receptor beta chains from one sample, sequenced in a study of blood T cell repertoires in COVID-19. Sequencing was performed with immunoSEQ multiplex PCR; in TCRdb, only in-frame clones are kept and a portion is missing. Found here are about 120,000 clones, 60% to 85% of them singletons; the top ten hold about 0.84%. The sample consisted of peripheral blood. These receptors all stem from a human donor with acute or convalescent COVID-19. The donor label of this sample is uncertain.

The V call is TRBV3-1 (or the pseudogene TRBV3-2), the J call TRBJ1-4, with TRBD1 matching over 7 bases. J was trimmed by 5 bases and V by 4 bases; bases with no gene match: 7. The CDR3 contains 15 residues. From germline, CDR1 is LGHDT and CDR2 YNNKEL (reference sequence). CDR3 loop: CASSRRQGGNEKLFF. The CDR3 DNA is TGTGCCAGCAGCCGTAGACAGGGAGGAAATGAAAAACTGTTTTTT.

In this sample, this clone turned up many times. The J gene is TRBJ2-7, the V gene TRBV2; D call uncertain. The CDR3 spans 13 residues. Trimming left V 4 bases short and J 1 base short, with 8 bases between. Germline CDR1 SNHLY, CDR2 FYNNEI. The CDR3 sequence is CASSARASYEQYF. CDR3 sequence (DNA): TGTGCCAGCAGTGCTCGAGCTTCCTACGAGCAGTACTTC.

The rearrangement uses TRBV6-6 and TRBJ2-5; 8 bases are a match to TRBD2. Germline CDR1 and CDR2: MNHNY and SVGAGI (reference sequence). The CDR3 is 14 amino acids. V lost 5 bases, J lost 5 bases, and 7 bases stayed unmatched. CDR3: CASSPSGGGETQYF. CDR3 DNA sequence: TGTGCCAGCAGTCCCAGCGGGGGCGGGGAGACCCAGTACTTC.